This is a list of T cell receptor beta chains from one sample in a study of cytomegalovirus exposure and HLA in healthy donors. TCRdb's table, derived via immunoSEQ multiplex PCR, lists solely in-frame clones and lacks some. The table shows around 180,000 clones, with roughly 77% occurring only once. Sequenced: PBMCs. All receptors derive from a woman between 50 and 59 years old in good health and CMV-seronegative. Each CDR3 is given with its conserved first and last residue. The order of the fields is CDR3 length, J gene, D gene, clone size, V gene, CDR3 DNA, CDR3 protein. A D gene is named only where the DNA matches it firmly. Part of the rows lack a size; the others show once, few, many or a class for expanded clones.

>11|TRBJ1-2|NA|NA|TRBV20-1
TGCAGTGCTCAAATCGGCTATGGCTACACCTTC
CSAQIGYGYTF
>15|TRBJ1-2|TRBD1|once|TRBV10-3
TGTGCCATCAGTGAGTCTGGGACAGGGGGAGGTGGCTACACCTTC
CAISESGTGGGGYTF
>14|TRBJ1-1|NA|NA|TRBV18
TGTGCCAGCTCACCGGACAGTATGAACACTGAAGCTTTCTTT
CASSPDSMNTEAFF
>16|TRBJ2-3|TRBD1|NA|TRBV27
TGTGCCAGCAGCCTGGGACAGGGTATGATCGCAGATACGCAGTATTTT
CASSLGQGMIADTQYF
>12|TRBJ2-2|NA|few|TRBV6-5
TGTGCCAGCAGGACGACAACCGGGGAGCTGTTTTTT
CASRTTTGELFF
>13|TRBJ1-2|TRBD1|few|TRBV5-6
TGTGCCAGCAGATTGGACAGGGGCTATGGCTACACCTTC
CASRLDRGYGYTF
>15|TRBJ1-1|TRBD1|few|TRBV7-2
TGTGCCAGCAGGCTGGGGACAGGGATTCCTCCGGAAGCTTTCTTT
CASRLGTGIPPEAFF
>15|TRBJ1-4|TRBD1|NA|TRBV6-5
TGTGCCAGCAGCCCTCAGGGGACAGGGATTGAAAAACTGTTTTTT
CASSPQGTGIEKLFF
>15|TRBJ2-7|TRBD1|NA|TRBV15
TGTGCCACCAGCATTGGGACAGGGATCTCCTACGAGCAGTACTTC
CATSIGTGISYEQYF
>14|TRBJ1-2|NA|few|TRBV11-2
TGTGCCAGCAGCGCCGGCGGGAAGGTTTATGGCTACACCTTC
CASSAGGKVYGYTF
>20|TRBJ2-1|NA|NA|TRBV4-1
TGCGCCAGCAGCCAAGGCGGGTTGGGGGGAGCGGAAAGCTCCTACAATGAGCAGTTCTTC
CASSQGGLGGAESSYNEQFF
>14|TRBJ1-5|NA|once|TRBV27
TGTGCCAGCCGTCCGGACAATAGCAATCAGCCCCAGCATTTT
CASRPDNSNQPQHF
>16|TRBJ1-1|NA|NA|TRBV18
TGTGCCAGCTCATCGAATCAGCCCGGAGTAATCACTGAAGCTTTCTTT
CASSSNQPGVITEAFF
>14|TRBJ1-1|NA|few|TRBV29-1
TGCAGCGTTCGCCTCGGACAGACGAACACTGAAGCTTTCTTT
CSVRLGQTNTEAFF
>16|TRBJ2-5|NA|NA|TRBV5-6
TGTGCCAGCAGCCCTATTGGGGTGACAGTCCAAGAGACCCAGTACTTC
CASSPIGVTVQETQYF
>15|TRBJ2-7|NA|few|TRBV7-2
TGTGCCAGCAGCTTAGTGGTTGGAGGGACCAACGAGCAGTACTTC
CASSLVVGGTNEQYF
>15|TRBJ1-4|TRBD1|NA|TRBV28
TGTGCCAGCTTCCGAACCGGGACAGGGCATGAAAAACTGTTTTTT
CASFRTGTGHEKLFF
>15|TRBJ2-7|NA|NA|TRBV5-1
TGCGCCAGCAGCTTAAATGCGGGGAGCTCCTACGAGCAGTACTTC
CASSLNAGSSYEQYF
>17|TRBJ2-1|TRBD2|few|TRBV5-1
TGCGCCAGCAGCTGGGGGGCGCTAGCGGGAACCTACAATGAGCAGTTCTTC
CASSWGALAGTYNEQFF
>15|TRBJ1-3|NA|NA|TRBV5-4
TGTGCCAGCAGCTTACAGGGTGTGGAGTTAAACACCATATATTTT
CASSLQGVELNTIYF
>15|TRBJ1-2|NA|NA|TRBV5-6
TGTGCCAGCAGCTTGGCACACCAACGCAGCTATGGCTACACCTTC
CASSLAHQRSYGYTF
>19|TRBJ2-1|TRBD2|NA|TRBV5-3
TGTGCCAGAAGCACGCACCCAAGAGCGGGGGGGCCTTTGTTGAATGAGCAGTTCTTC
CARSTHPRAGGPLLNEQFF
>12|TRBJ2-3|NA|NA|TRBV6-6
TGTGCCAGCAGTGGCCGCACAGATACGCAGTATTTT
CASSGRTDTQYF
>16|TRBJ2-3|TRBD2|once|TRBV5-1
TGCGCCAGCAGCTTGGAGGGACTAGCGGGGTGGGATACGCAGTATTTT
CASSLEGLAGWDTQYF
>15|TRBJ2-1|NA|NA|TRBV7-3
TGTGCCAGCAGCGCCTCCGGGACTTTTGTGGATGAGCAGTTCTTC
CASSASGTFVDEQFF
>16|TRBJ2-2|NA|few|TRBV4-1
TGCGCCAGCAGCCAGAATCTGGGCGCGAACACCGGGGAGCTGTTTTTT
CASSQNLGANTGELFF
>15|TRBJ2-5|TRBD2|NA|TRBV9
TGTGCCAGCAGCGTAGTGGGAGGGTCTGCAGAGACCCAGTACTTC
CASSVVGGSAETQYF
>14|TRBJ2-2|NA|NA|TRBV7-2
TGTGCCAGCAGCTTGCACCTAGGAAGTGGGGAGCTGTTTTTT
CASSLHLGSGELFF
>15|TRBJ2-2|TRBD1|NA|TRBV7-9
TGTGCCAGCAGTCCGAAGGGACAGGGAACCGGGGAGCTGTTTTTT
CASSPKGQGTGELFF
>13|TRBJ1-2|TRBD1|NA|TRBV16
TGTGCCAGCAGCGCCGGGACAGGTTATGGCTACACCTTC
CASSAGTGYGYTF
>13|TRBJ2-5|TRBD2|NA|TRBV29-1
TGCAGCGTCACGGTAGCGGGGGGGAAGACCCAGTACTTC
CSVTVAGGKTQYF
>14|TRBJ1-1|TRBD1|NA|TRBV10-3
TGTGCCATTGGACAGGAACTTATGAACACTGAAGCTTTCTTT
CAIGQELMNTEAFF
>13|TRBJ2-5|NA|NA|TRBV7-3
TGTGCCAGCAGCCAGGGCGCCCAAGAGACCCAGTACTTC
CASSQGAQETQYF
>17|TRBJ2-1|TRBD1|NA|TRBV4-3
TGCGCCAGCAGCCAAGGAGCGGGGACAGGGGGATTTAATGAGCAGTTCTTC
CASSQGAGTGGFNEQFF
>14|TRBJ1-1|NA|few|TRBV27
TGTGCCAGCAAGGATCGGCGACTGAGCACTGAAGCTTTCTTT
CASKDRRLSTEAFF
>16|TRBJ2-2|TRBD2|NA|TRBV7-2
TGTGCCAGCAGCTTCTCGACTAGCGGGAGGTCCGGGGAGCTGTTTTTT
CASSFSTSGRSGELFF
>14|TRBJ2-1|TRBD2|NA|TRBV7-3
TGTGCCAGCAGCTCCGGGACTAGGGTCAATGAGCAGTTCTTC
CASSSGTRVNEQFF
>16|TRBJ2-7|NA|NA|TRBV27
TGTGCCAGCAGTTTAAGGGGCCAGGGATTCCCCTACGAGCAGTACTTC
CASSLRGQGFPYEQYF
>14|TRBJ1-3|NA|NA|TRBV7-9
TGTGCCAGCAGCTTAACGGGCTCTGGAAACACCATATATTTT
CASSLTGSGNTIYF
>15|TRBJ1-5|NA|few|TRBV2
TGTGCCAGCAGTGCCGAGAGGACAGGCAATCAGCCCCAGCATTTT
CASSAERTGNQPQHF
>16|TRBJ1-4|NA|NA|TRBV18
TGTGCCAGCTCACCAATCGCGGGGGCTTTTAATGAAAAACTGTTTTTT
CASSPIAGAFNEKLFF
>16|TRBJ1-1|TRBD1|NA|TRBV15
TGTGCCACCAGCGTTTCCAGGGGGCTTGGGAACACTGAAGCTTTCTTT
CATSVSRGLGNTEAFF
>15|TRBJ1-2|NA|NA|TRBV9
TGTGCCAGCAGCGTAGGGACAGATACTAACTATGGCTACACCTTC
CASSVGTDTNYGYTF
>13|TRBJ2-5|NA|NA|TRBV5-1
TGCGCCAGCAGCTTGAGCCTAGCGGAGACCCAGTACTTC
CASSLSLAETQYF
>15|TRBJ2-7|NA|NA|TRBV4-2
TGTGCCAGCAGCCAAGATATCAGGAGGGCCGGAGAGCAGTACTTC
CASSQDIRRAGEQYF
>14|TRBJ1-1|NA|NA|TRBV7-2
TGTGCCAGCAGCTTAGCCCTGCCGGGGACTGAAGCTTTCTTT
CASSLALPGTEAFF
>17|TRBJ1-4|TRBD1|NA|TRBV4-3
TGCGCCAGCAGCCAAGCCGGGACAGGGCCAACTAATGAAAAACTGTTTTTT
CASSQAGTGPTNEKLFF
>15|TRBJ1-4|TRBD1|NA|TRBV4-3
TGCGCCAGCAGCCAAAACAGGGGCAGAGGGGAAAAACTGTTTTTT
CASSQNRGRGEKLFF
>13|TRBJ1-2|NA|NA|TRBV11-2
TGTGCCAGCAGCTCCAGGGATCACTATGGCTACACCTTC
CASSSRDHYGYTF
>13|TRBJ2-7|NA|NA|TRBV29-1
TGCAGCGCCGAACAGGCCTCTACCTACGAGCAGTACTTC
CSAEQASTYEQYF
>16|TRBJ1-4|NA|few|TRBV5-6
TGTGCCAGCAGCTTGGGGAGGCGTTCTTATAATGAAAAACTGTTTTTT
CASSLGRRSYNEKLFF
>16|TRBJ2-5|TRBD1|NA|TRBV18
TGTGCCAGCTCACACATACGGGACAGGGGGGCAGAGACCCAGTACTTC
CASSHIRDRGAETQYF
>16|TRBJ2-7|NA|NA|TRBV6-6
TGTGCCAGCAGTCCCCCCAACCAGGGACACGACTACGAGCAGTACTTC
CASSPPNQGHDYEQYF
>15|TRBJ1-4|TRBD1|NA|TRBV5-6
TGTGCCAGCAGCTCACCTGGACAGGGGAAAGTAAAACTGTTTTTT
CASSSPGQGKVKLFF
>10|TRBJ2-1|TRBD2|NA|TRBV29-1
TGCAGCATCTATAGCGGGACCCAGTTCTTC
CSIYSGTQFF
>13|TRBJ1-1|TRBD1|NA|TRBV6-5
TGTGCCAGCCGCATAATGGGGACAGTTGAAGCTTTCTTT
CASRIMGTVEAFF
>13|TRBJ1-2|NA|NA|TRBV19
TGTGCCAGTGGTGAAGGGGTTAACTATGGCTACACCTTC
CASGEGVNYGYTF
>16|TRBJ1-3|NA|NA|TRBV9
TGTGCCAGCAGCCAAACGGACTCCTACACTGGAAACACCATATATTTT
CASSQTDSYTGNTIYF
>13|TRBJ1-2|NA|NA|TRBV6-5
TGTGCCAGCAGTTACTCTCTCCGTTATGGCTACACCTTC
CASSYSLRYGYTF
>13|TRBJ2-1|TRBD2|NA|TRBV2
TGTGCCAGCAGTGAGACTAGCGGGAATGAGCAGTTCTTC
CASSETSGNEQFF